The 32 T cell receptor beta chains below all came from one sample that was sequenced in a study of blood T cell repertoires in COVID-19. Libraries were prepared by immunoSEQ multiplex PCR; TCRdb keeps only in-frame clonotypes and omits some of them. This sample has around 250,000 clones; 89% occur once, and the top ten carry roughly 4.8%. Sequencing was done on a sample of peripheral blood. These TCRs come from a woman in her forties who had recovered from COVID-19.

In DNA, the CDR3 is TGTGCCAGCAGCGGTGGGGGCGGGGGATCCTACAATGAGCAGTTCTTC. This translates into CASSGGGGGSYNEQFF. The chain couples TRBV7-9 to TRBJ2-1; D may be TRBD2 (7 bases). The germline V and J ends were trimmed by 5 bases and 1 base, with 15 bases remaining between them. This CDR3 spans 16 amino acids. Germline values: CDR1 SEHNR, CDR2 FQNEAQ (reference sequence).

This chain uses TRBV18 with TRBJ2-7; the match to TRBD1 covers 9 bases. The CDR3 length is 14 residues. Looked up from germline, CDR1 is KGHSH and CDR2 is LQKENI. Trimming at V came to 6 bases and at J to 7 bases, leaving 10 bases not matched to a gene. The CDR3 sequence: CASSQGQGFWEQYF. The CDR3 nucleotides read TGTGCCAGCTCGCAGGGACAGGGTTTTTGGGAGCAGTACTTC. The full variable domain, its missing parts supplied by reference TRBV18 and TRBJ2-7, is NAGVMQNPRHLVRRRGQEARLRCSPMKGHSHVYWYRQLPEEGLKFMVYLQKENIIDESGMPKERFSAEFPKEGPSILRIQQVVRGDSAAYFCASSQGQGFWEQYFGPGTRLTVT.

In its sample, this clone was seen once. The chain combines TRBV6-5 with TRBJ1-5, with a possible D match to TRBD1 (6 bases). This CDR3 contains 15 residues. V was cut by 6 bases and J by 3 bases, with 15 bases left in between. The germline V gene encodes CDR1 MNHEY and CDR2 SVGAGI. CDR3 sequence (DNA): TGTGCCAGCAGGCTGGACAGAACCTTCAATCAGCCCCAGCATTTT. This gives the protein CASRLDRTFNQPQHF.

The chain couples TRBV7-2 to TRBJ2-3; D may be TRBD2 (6 bases). V was trimmed by 6 bases and J by 2 bases, leaving 15 bases between them. The CDR3 loop spans 15 amino acids. Per the germline V gene, CDR1 is SGHTA and CDR2 is FQGNSA. The CDR3 loop reads CASSFAGRLTDTQYF. Written as DNA, the CDR3 is TGTGCCAGCAGTTTTGCGGGGAGGCTCACAGATACGCAGTATTTT.

The chain uses TRBV19 and TRBJ2-1; maybe TRBD2 (5 bases). Deletions cut 4 bases from V and 0 bases from J, with 13 bases between. The CDR3 contains 16 residues. The germline gives CDR1 LNHDA, CDR2 SQIVND (reference sequence). CDR3 bases: TGTGCCAGTAGTACCCCCTCGGGGAGCTCCTACAATGAGCAGTTCTTC. As protein: CASSTPSGSSYNEQFF.

The chain joins TRBV7-2 to TRBJ2-2; D may be TRBD2 (5 bases). The CDR3 is made up of 13 amino acids. V lost 4 bases to trimming and J lost 3 bases, with 6 bases between them. Germline CDR1 reads SGHTA; CDR2 reads FQGNSA. The CDR3 DNA follows: TGTGCCAGCAGCTCCGGGGACACCGGGGAGCTGTTTTTT. It codes for CASSSGDTGELFF.

This clone was observed a few times. The V and J genes are TRBV15 and TRBJ2-1, with TRBD1 matching over 9 bases. From germline, CDR1 is LNHNV and CDR2 YYDKDF (reference sequence). The trim removed 0 bases at V and 15 bases at J, leaving 12 bases unmatched. The CDR3 length is 15 residues. The CDR3 protein is CATSRDLSGTGFRFF. The CDR3 nucleotides read TGTGCCACCAGCAGAGATCTGTCCGGGACAGGGTTCCGGTTCTTC.

In DNA, the CDR3 is TGTGCCAGCTGTCCCGGGTACACAGATACGCAGTATTTT. Translated: CASCPGYTDTQYF. V and J are TRBV2 and TRBJ2-3; D ambiguous. This CDR3 comprises 13 residues. Germline CDR1 reads SNHLY; CDR2 reads FYNNEI. V was cut by 8 bases and J by 2 bases, with 11 bases left in between.

The genes are TRBV11-3 and TRBJ2-1; D gene ambiguous. V was pared by 6 bases and J by 1 base, with 16 bases between. Looked up from germline, CDR1 is SGHNT and CDR2 is YENEEA. The CDR3 is 16 residues long. The CDR3, as DNA: TGTGCCAGCAGTCCCCACCATTCACTTTCCTACAATGAGCAGTTCTTC. Protein sequence: CASSPHHSLSYNEQFF. The full variable domain, rest sourced from reference TRBV11-3 and TRBJ2-1, is EAGVVQSPRYKIIEKKQPVAFWCNPISGHNTLYWYLQNLGQGPELLIRYENEEAVDDSQLPKDRFSAERLKGVDSTLKIQPAELGDSAVYLCASSPHHSLSYNEQFFGPGTRLTVL.

V usage is TRBV18 and J usage is TRBJ2-5, with TRBD2 identical over 7 bases. CDR1 KGHSH and CDR2 LQKENI come from the germline V gene. The CDR3 has 16 residues. V lost 0 bases to trimming and J lost 5 bases; unmatched junction nucleotides: 9. DNA of the CDR3: TGTGCCAGCTCACCACCCCAACTAGCGTCCTTGGAGACCCAGTACTTC. Amino acid sequence: CASSPPQLASLETQYF.

Only a few counts were recorded for this clone. The chain combines TRBV12-5 with TRBJ2-2, with TRBD2 as a possible D gene (6 bases). The CDR3 totals 15 residues. Germline CDR1 reads LGHNT; CDR2 reads FRNRAP. V was shortened by 7 bases and J by 1 base, with 13 bases between the two germline ends. The CDR3 here is CASALRGKNTGELFF. The CDR3 region has the DNA TGTGCTAGTGCCCTACGGGGGAAGAACACCGGGGAGCTGTTTTTT.

The chain links TRBV30 to TRBJ2-3; 7 nucleotides line up with TRBD2. This CDR3 region has 13 residues. V dropped 0 bases and J dropped 4; count of bases not matched to a gene: 1. The germline gives CDR1 GTSNPN, CDR2 SVGIG (reference sequence). CDR3 loop: CAWSVRGADTQYF. CDR3 DNA: TGTGCCTGGAGTGTACGGGGGGCAGATACGCAGTATTTT.

V gene TRBV27 combines with J gene TRBJ2-2, with a weak D call TRBD2 (6 bases). This CDR3 region has 12 residues. Germline CDR1 MNHEY, CDR2 SMNVEV (reference sequence). The V gene lost 5 bases and the J gene lost 6 bases, with 7 bases spanning the gap. In DNA form, the CDR3 reads TGTGCCAGCAGTCGGGAGCCCGGGGAGCTGTTTTTT. Translation: CASSREPGELFF.

V and J are TRBV27 and TRBJ2-2; possibly TRBD2 for D (7 bases). The CDR3 extends over 15 amino acids. Germline V gene lookup returns CDR1 MNHEY and CDR2 SMNVEV (reference sequence). The germline V and J ends were trimmed by 2 bases and 5 bases, with 12 bases remaining between them. CDR3 in DNA: TGTGCCAGCAGTTTAAGGGGGGGAGGAACCGGGGAGCTGTTTTTT. Translated, it gives CASSLRGGGTGELFF.

This chain links TRBV21-1 with TRBJ2-7; the table's TRBD1 call for D was not verified on the DNA. TRBV21-1 is assigned pseudogene status. This CDR3 has 16 amino acids. In nucleotides, the CDR3 is TGTGCCAGCACCAGACTTAAGGGGGCGAGGTCCTACGAGCAGTACGTC. It codes for CASTRLKGARSYEQYV.

V gene TRBV3-1 (or the pseudogene TRBV3-2) combines with J gene TRBJ1-1; 7 bases agree with TRBD1. V lost 4 bases and J lost 4; bases outside the gene matches: 6. CDR1 is LGHDT, CDR2 YNNKEL, per germline (reference sequence). CDR3 length: 14 amino acids. The CDR3 DNA sequence: TGTGCCAGCAGCCGAAAGGGACAGATCACTGAAGCTTTCTTT. Amino acid sequence: CASSRKGQITEAFF.

The V and J genes are TRBV10-2 and TRBJ2-5; 9 nucleotides align to TRBD1. The CDR3 consists of 11 residues. Losses at the gene ends were 9 bases for V and 9 bases for J; bases not matched to a gene: 5. CDR1 is WSHSY, CDR2 SAAADI, per germline. CDR3 DNA sequence: TGCGCCAGTAGTACAGGGGGCGCCCAGTACTTC. It is translated as CASSTGGAQYF.

This chain connects TRBV10-3 to TRBJ2-3; D gene uncertain. Germline values: CDR1 ENHRY, CDR2 SYGVKD. Trimming took 4 bases from V and 5 from J, leaving 10 bases between them. The CDR3 is made up of 13 amino acids. For the CDR3, the DNA is TGTGCCATCAGTGGTAGCATGAGAGATACGCAGTATTTT. Protein: CAISGSMRDTQYF.

The V and J genes are TRBV19 and TRBJ2-5; 8 bases match TRBD1. The CDR3 length is 14 residues. V trimming: 5 bases; J trimming: 1 base; junction bases outside the gene matches: 3. Germline CDR1 reads LNHDA; CDR2 reads SQIVND (reference sequence). The CDR3 DNA sequence: TGTGCCAGTAGTTGGGACAGGCGCCAAGAGACCCAGTACTTC. Its protein product is CASSWDRRQETQYF.

This chain uses TRBV28 with TRBJ2-3; D might be TRBD2 (6 bases). The CDR3 length is 17 residues. Per the germline V gene, CDR1 is MDHEN and CDR2 is SYDVKM. V gave up 3 bases and J gave up 2 bases, with 18 bases separating them. The DNA of the CDR3 is TGTGCCAGCAGTTTTCAGGGTGGGGGGTTTTTCACAGATACGCAGTATTTT. Its protein is CASSFQGGGFFTDTQYF. The full variable domain, rest sourced from reference TRBV28 and TRBJ2-3, is DVKVTQSSRYLVKRTGEKVFLECVQDMDHENMFWYRQDPGLGLRLIYFSYDVKMKEKGDIPEGYSVSREKKERFSLILESASTNQTSMYLCASSFQGGGFFTDTQYFGPGTRLTVL.

The chain is built from TRBV5-1 and TRBJ2-1; 15 bases match TRBD2. J was trimmed by 4 bases and V by 4 bases; bases with no gene match: 6. The CDR3 spans 17 residues. Germline CDR1 is SGHRS and CDR2 is YFSETQ. CDR3 in DNA: TGCGCCAGCAGCACGGGACTAGCGGGGGGTGAATACAATGAGCAGTTCTTC. Protein sequence: CASSTGLAGGEYNEQFF.

CDR3 DNA sequence: TGTGCCAGCAGCGACAGGCAAGAGACCCAGTACTTC. It translates to CASSDRQETQYF. The chain is built from TRBV5-4 and TRBJ2-5; D may be TRBD1 (6 bases). The V gene lost 4 bases and the J gene lost 2 bases, with 6 bases spanning the gap. The CDR3 loop spans 12 amino acids. Germline lookup yields CDR1 SGHNT and CDR2 YYREEE (reference sequence).

CDR3 in DNA: TGTGCCAGCAGCCAAGCCCCGGGACAGGGATTTGGCTACACCTTC. This gives the protein CASSQAPGQGFGYTF. The gene calls are TRBV3-1 (or the pseudogene TRBV3-2) and TRBJ1-2, with 9 bases fitting TRBD1. V lost 1 base and J lost 7; bases outside the gene matches: 7. Germline V gene lookup returns CDR1 LGHDT and CDR2 YNNKEL (reference sequence). The CDR3 consists of 15 residues.

This rearrangement joins TRBV6-4 to TRBJ2-1; 10 nucleotides match TRBD2. The CDR3 length is 15 residues. Germline V lookup: CDR1 MRHNA, CDR2 SNTAGT. V shed 5 bases and J 5 bases; nucleotides not matched to a gene: 6. The CDR3 coding sequence is TGTGCCAGCAGTCCTAGCGGGGGAAACCACAATGAGCAGTTCTTC. Its protein product is CASSPSGGNHNEQFF.

The chain combines TRBV12-3 or TRBV12-4 with TRBJ1-1, with D possibly being TRBD1 (5 bases). The CDR3 runs 12 residues. V dropped 7 bases and J dropped 4 bases, with 10 bases sitting between them. The CDR3 region has the DNA TGTGCCAGCACCTGGGGGGGCACTGAAGCTTTCTTT. Translating gives CASTWGGTEAFF.

The V call is TRBV5-1, the J call TRBJ2-7; D uncertain. The CDR3 spans 18 residues. Germline CDR1 reads SGHRS; CDR2 reads YFSETQ. V was trimmed by 4 bases and J by 0 bases, leaving 23 bases between them. The CDR3 region is CASSPPGSSLRSSYEQYV. In nucleotides, the CDR3 is TGCGCCAGCAGCCCACCCGGGTCTTCTCTACGCAGCTCCTACGAGCAGTACGTC.

CDR3 residues: CAWRLRGGSGYTF. In DNA form, the CDR3 reads TGTGCCTGGAGACTACGGGGGGGGTCTGGCTACACCTTC. The V gene is TRBV30, the J gene TRBJ1-2; D perhaps matches TRBD1 (5 bases). The V end was cut by 3 bases, the J end by 7 bases, with 15 bases between. The CDR3 covers 13 residues. From germline, CDR1 is GTSNPN and CDR2 SVGIG (reference sequence).

The genes are TRBV18 and TRBJ2-7; 10 nucleotides align to TRBD2. CDR1 is KGHSH, CDR2 LQKENI, per germline. V lost 3 bases and J lost 5; bases outside the gene matches: 10. The CDR3 totals 16 residues. The CDR3 DNA reads as TGTGCCAGCTCACCTTTAGCGGGAGGAAGGACGGACGAGCAGTACGTC. The encoded protein is CASSPLAGGRTDEQYV.

This rearrangement joins TRBV9 to TRBJ1-2; D gene unclear. The V and J ends lost 1 base and 4 bases respectively, with 11 bases between them. The CDR3 length is 14 residues. Per the germline V gene, CDR1 is SGDLS and CDR2 is YYNGEE. The DNA of the CDR3 is TGTGCCAGCAGCGTAAACGGGGATGGCTATGGCTACACCTTC. It encodes CASSVNGDGYGYTF. Full variable domain (rest looked up from reference TRBV9 and TRBJ1-2): DSGVTQTPKHLITATGQRVTLRCSPRSGDLSVYWYQQSLDQGLQFLIQYYNGEERAKGNILERFSAQQFPDLHSELNLSSLELGDSALYFCASSVNGDGYGYTFGSGTRLTVV.

This clone was seen just once. The V call is TRBV7-2, the J call TRBJ2-5; 10 bases are shared with TRBD1. This CDR3 is built from 13 residues. Per the germline V gene, CDR1 is SGHTA and CDR2 is FQGNSA. The J segment lost 5 bases and the V segment lost 5 bases, leaving 2 bases of the junction unmatched. CDR3 sequence: CASSRDRGETQYF. The CDR3 DNA sequence: TGTGCCAGCAGCCGGGACAGGGGTGAGACCCAGTACTTC.

The chain has TRBV10-3 and TRBJ1-2; D call uncertain. Trimming stripped 8 bases from V and 4 bases from J, with 8 bases between. CDR1 is ENHRY and CDR2 is SYGVKD in the germline V gene. The CDR3 runs 11 residues. CDR3 DNA: TGTGCCATCTTCAGCGGCTATGGCTACACCTTC. Translating gives CAIFSGYGYTF.

The chain is built from TRBV5-1 and TRBJ2-2; 7 bases are shared with TRBD1. The V and J ends lost 3 bases and 5 bases, in that order; junction bases with no gene match: 4. Germline V gene lookup returns CDR1 SGHRS and CDR2 YFSETQ. The CDR3 has 14 amino acids. The CDR3 protein is CASSSGTETGELFF. CDR3 coding DNA: TGCGCCAGCAGCTCAGGGACAGAGACCGGGGAGCTGTTTTTT.